The present T cell receptor beta chain was sequenced within a study of technical replicates of blood from a handful of donors. Sequencing used immunoSEQ multiplex PCR; TCRdb keeps in-frame clones, though not all of them. This sample has some 76,000 clones, with less than 99% found just once. This TCR came from a human donor in good health. The sequenced sample consisted of T cells isolated from PBMCs.

CDR3 in amino acids: CASSLRQPVNTEAFF. CDR3 coding DNA: TGTGCCAGCAGCTTAAGACAGCCAGTGAACACTGAAGCTTTCTTT. The V call is TRBV7-2, the J call TRBJ1-1; maybe TRBD1 (5 bases). There are 15 residues in the CDR3. V was clipped by 2 bases and J by 0 bases, with 10 bases between them. Germline CDR1 is SGHTA and CDR2 is FQGNSA.